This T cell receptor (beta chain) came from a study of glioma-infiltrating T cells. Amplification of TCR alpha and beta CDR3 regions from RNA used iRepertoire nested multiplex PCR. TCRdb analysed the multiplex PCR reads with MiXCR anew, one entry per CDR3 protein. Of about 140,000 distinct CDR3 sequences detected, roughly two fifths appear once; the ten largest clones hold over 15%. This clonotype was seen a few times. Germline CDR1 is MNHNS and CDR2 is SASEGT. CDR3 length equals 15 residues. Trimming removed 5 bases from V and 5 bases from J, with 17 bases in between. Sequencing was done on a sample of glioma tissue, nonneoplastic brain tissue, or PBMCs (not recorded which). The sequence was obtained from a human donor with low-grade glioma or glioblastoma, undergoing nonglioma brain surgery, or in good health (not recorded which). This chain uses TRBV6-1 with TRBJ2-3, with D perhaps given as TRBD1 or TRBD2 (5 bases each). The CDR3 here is CASSSGTAKGDTQYF. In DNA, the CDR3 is TGTGCCAGCAGTTCCGGGACGGCTAAGGGAGATACGCAGTATTTT.